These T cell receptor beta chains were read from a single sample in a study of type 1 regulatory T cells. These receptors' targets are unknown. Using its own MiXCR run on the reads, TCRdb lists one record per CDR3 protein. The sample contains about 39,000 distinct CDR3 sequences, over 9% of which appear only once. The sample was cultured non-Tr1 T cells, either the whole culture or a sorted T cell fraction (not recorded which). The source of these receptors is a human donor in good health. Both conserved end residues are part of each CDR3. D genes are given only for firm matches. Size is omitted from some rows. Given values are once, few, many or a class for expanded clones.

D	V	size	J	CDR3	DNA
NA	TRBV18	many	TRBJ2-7	CASSQQDLSYEQYF	TGTGCCAGCTCCCAGCAGGACCTCAGCTACGAGCAGTACTTC
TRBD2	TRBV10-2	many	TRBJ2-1	CASSAGLGSSKSSYNEQFF	TGCGCCAGCAGTGCGGGACTAGGGTCTTCCAAAAGCTCCTACAATGAGCAGTTCTTC
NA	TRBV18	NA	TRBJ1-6	CASSGASETNSPLHF	TGTGCCAGCTCAGGGGCGAGTGAAACTAATTCACCCCTCCACTTT
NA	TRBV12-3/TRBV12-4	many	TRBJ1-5	CASRRLDPSDQPQHF	TGTGCCAGCAGGAGACTAGACCCTAGCGATCAGCCCCAGCATTTT
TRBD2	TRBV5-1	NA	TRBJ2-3	CASSQALAGVADTQYF	TGCGCCAGCTCCCAGGCGCTAGCGGGAGTAGCAGATACGCAGTATTTT
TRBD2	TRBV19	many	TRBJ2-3	CASSMRLAGLTDTQYF	TGTGCCAGTAGTATGCGCCTAGCGGGACTCACAGATACGCAGTATTTT
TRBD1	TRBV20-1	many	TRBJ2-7	CSAEDRKSSYEQYF	TGCAGTGCAGAGGACAGGAAAAGCTCCTACGAGCAGTACTTC
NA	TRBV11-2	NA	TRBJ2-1	CASSLRLARANNEQFF	TGTGCCAGCAGCCTCCGACTGGCGCGCGCTAACAATGAGCAGTTCTTC
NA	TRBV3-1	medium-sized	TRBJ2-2	CASSQVRIAGELFF	TGTGCCAGCAGCCAAGTTCGTATCGCCGGGGAGCTGTTTTTT
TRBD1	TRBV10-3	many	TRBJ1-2	CAISPWTGVSYTF	TGTGCCATCAGCCCCTGGACAGGGGTTAGCTACACCTTC
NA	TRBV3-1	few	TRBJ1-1	CASSQDPLRGAFF	TGTGCCAGCAGCCAAGACCCCCTCAGGGGAGCTTTCTTT
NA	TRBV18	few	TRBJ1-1	CASSRGGRNTEAFF	TGTGCCAGCTCACGCGGAGGCCGGAACACTGAAGCTTTCTTT
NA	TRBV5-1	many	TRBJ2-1	CASSFLTGNNEQFF	TGCGCCAGCAGCTTTTTGACAGGCAACAATGAGCAGTTCTTC
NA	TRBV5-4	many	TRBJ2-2	CASSPAASPNTGELFF	TGTGCCAGCAGCCCGGCAGCTTCCCCGAACACCGGGGAGCTGTTTTTT
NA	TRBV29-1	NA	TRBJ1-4	CSVEDRGPGGEKLFF	TGCAGCGTTGAAGATCGCGGGCCGGGAGGTGAAAAACTGTTTTTT
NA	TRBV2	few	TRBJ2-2	CASQKTSTGELFF	TGTGCCAGTCAAAAAACATCGACCGGGGAGCTGTTTTTT
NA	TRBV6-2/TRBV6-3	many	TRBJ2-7	CASLDRSSYEQYF	TGTGCCAGCCTCGACAGGTCATCCTACGAGCAGTACTTC
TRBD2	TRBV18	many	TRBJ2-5	CASRLAGLETQYF	TGTGCTTCGCGGCTAGCGGGATTGGAGACCCAGTACTTC
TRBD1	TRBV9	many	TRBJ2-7	CASSVGTGWYEQYF	TGTGCCAGCAGCGTCGGGACAGGGTGGTACGAGCAGTACTTC